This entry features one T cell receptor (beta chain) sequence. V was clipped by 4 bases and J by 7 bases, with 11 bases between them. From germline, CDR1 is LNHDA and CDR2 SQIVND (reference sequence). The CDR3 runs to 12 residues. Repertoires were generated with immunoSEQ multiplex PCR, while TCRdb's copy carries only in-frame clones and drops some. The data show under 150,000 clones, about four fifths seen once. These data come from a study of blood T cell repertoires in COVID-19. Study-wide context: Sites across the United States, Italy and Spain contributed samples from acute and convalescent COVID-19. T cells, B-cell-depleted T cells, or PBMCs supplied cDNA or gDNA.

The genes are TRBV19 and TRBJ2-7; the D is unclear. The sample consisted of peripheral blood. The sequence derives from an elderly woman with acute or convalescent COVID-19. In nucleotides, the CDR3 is TGTGCCAGTAGTACCCCCCCCGGTGAGCAGTACTTC. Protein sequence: CASSTPPGEQYF.